A single sample gave rise to the 25 T cell receptor beta chains below, sequenced in a study of blood T cell repertoires in COVID-19. Method: immunoSEQ multiplex PCR; TCRdb's copy keeps in-frame clones and lacks some. The table includes some 250,000 clones, 86% detected once. The source material was peripheral blood. All receptors come from a woman aged 25 to 39 who had recovered from COVID-19.

This clone was picked up a small number of times. J is TRBJ2-1 and V is TRBV7-8; TRBD2 is a possible D gene (6 bases). Trimming stripped 4 bases from V and 6 bases from J, with 19 bases between. Germline V gene data show CDR1 as SGHVS and CDR2 as FQNEAQ. The CDR3 runs 16 residues. The CDR3 nucleotides read TGTGCCAGCAGCTCTCTAACTAGCAGCGGGCTCAATGAGCAGTTCTTC. Its protein is CASSSLTSSGLNEQFF.

The chain recombines TRBV4-1 with TRBJ2-3; TRBD2 matches at 11 bases. The germline V gene has CDR1 MGHRA and CDR2 YSYEKL. With 3 bases clipped from V and 4 bases from J, the junction kept 6 bases outside the gene matches. This CDR3 spans 16 amino acids. The CDR3 here is CASSHVLGLAADTQYF. In nucleotides, the CDR3 is TGCGCCAGCAGCCACGTCTTGGGACTAGCGGCAGATACGCAGTATTTT.

V gene TRBV7-2 combines with J gene TRBJ1-2, with 7 bases lining up with TRBD1. V dropped 1 base and J dropped 4; count of bases not matched to a gene: 12. Germline V gives CDR1 SGHTA, CDR2 FQGNSA. The CDR3 totals 17 residues. This chain's CDR3 is CASSLGGGGSRVYGYTF. CDR3 in DNA: TGTGCCAGCAGCTTAGGAGGAGGGGGCTCTAGGGTCTATGGCTACACCTTC.

This clone occurred once. The gene calls are TRBV5-1 and TRBJ2-7, with D possibly TRBD1 on 6 matching bases. In germline, CDR1 is SGHRS, CDR2 YFSETQ. Trimming pared 6 bases from V and 1 base from J, leaving 17 bases between. The CDR3 has 15 amino acids. Here the CDR3 DNA reads TGCGCCAGCACTCCCCCAGGGGTTGGATCCTACGAGCAGTACTTC. Translating it yields CASTPPGVGSYEQYF.

The chain recombines TRBV27 with TRBJ2-7; D might be TRBD2 (7 bases). V lost 0 bases and J 3 bases, leaving 12 bases between the germline ends. The CDR3 contains 15 residues. Germline V CDR1 and CDR2: MNHEY, SMNVEV (reference sequence). The CDR3 loop is CASSLSGGGLYEQYF. Written as DNA, the CDR3 is TGTGCCAGCAGTTTATCGGGGGGGGGCCTCTACGAGCAGTACTTC.

The chain joins TRBV7-2 to TRBJ2-7; 10 bases align to TRBD2. The CDR3 consists of 15 residues. With V trimmed by 5 bases and J by 5 bases, 9 bases remained unmatched. The V gene's germline CDR1 is SGHTA and CDR2 FQGNSA. DNA for the CDR3: TGTGCCAGCAGCGTCAGCGGGGGGGCTTTCGACGAGCAGTACTTC. Protein sequence: CASSVSGGAFDEQYF.

The chain is built from TRBV24-1 and TRBJ1-1, with D unclear. The CDR3 length is 13 residues. Germline-derived CDR1 and CDR2 are KGHDR and SFDVKD. The V end was cut by 9 bases, the J end by 3 bases, with 13 bases between. DNA of the CDR3: TGTGCCACCCAATCAGCAGACTACACTGAAGCTTTCTTT. Its translation: CATQSADYTEAFF.

This rearrangement joins TRBV10-3 to TRBJ2-7, with TRBD1 matching 8 bases. The V segment lost 3 bases and the J segment 6 bases; nucleotides outside the gene matches: 10. The CDR3 has 15 amino acids. Germline V gene data show CDR1 as ENHRY and CDR2 as SYGVKD. CDR3 amino acids: CAISDRQGASLEQYF. The CDR3 DNA reads TGTGCCATCAGTGACCGGCAGGGGGCATCTCTCGAGCAGTACTTC.

V and J are TRBV7-9 and TRBJ2-1, with a weak D call TRBD2 (6 bases). Germline values: CDR1 SEHNR, CDR2 FQNEAQ (reference sequence). The CDR3 extends over 16 amino acids. V lost 5 bases to trimming and J lost 0 bases, with 14 bases between them. The CDR3 spells CASSDDMGGSYNEQFF. The CDR3 bases are TGTGCCAGCAGCGACGACATGGGGGGCTCCTACAATGAGCAGTTCTTC.

The chain carries TRBV24-1 and TRBJ1-5; D is unresolved. Trimming took off 8 bases at V and 7 bases at J, with 20 bases between the two ends. The CDR3 covers 15 residues. Germline CDR1 is KGHDR and CDR2 is SFDVKD. The DNA of the CDR3 is TGTGCCACCAACCACGGGGAGCCCTGGGCCCAGCCCCAGCATTTT. This translates into CATNHGEPWAQPQHF.

The chain couples TRBV5-4 to TRBJ1-5, with 7 bases matching TRBD1. The CDR3 spans 15 residues. With 2 bases clipped from V and 5 bases from J, the junction kept 7 bases outside the gene matches. CDR1 and CDR2 (germline): SGHNT, YYREEE (reference sequence). CDR3 protein: CASSFGGTVYQPQHF. DNA of the CDR3: TGTGCCAGCAGCTTCGGAGGGACAGTCTATCAGCCCCAGCATTTT.

The V call is TRBV5-5, the J call TRBJ2-7; 7 nucleotides match TRBD1. This CDR3 is 16 amino acids long. Losses at the gene ends were 3 bases for V and 2 bases for J; bases not matched to a gene: 11. Germline CDR1 is SGHKS and CDR2 is YYEKEE (reference sequence). The chain's CDR3 is CASSWGRDSSAYEQYF. The CDR3, as DNA: TGTGCCAGCAGCTGGGGACGGGACAGTTCCGCCTACGAGCAGTACTTC.

The genes are TRBV19 and TRBJ1-6, with D perhaps TRBD1 (6 bases). Per the germline V gene, CDR1 is LNHDA and CDR2 is SQIVND (reference sequence). V lost 0 bases, J lost 13 bases, and 10 bases lay in between. The CDR3 has 13 amino acids. CDR3 DNA: TGTGCCAGTAGTATAGATCGGGGGGCCCCCCTCCACTTT. This translates into CASSIDRGAPLHF.

The chain couples TRBV2 to TRBJ1-1; 7 nucleotides agree with TRBD1. Germline V lookup: CDR1 SNHLY, CDR2 FYNNEI. Trimming at V came to 7 bases and at J to 7 bases, leaving 6 bases not matched to a gene. This CDR3 has 12 amino acids. The CDR3 here is CASNLDRVEAFF. The DNA for the CDR3 is TGTGCCAGCAACCTCGACAGGGTTGAAGCTTTCTTT.

This rearrangement joins TRBV15 to TRBJ2-2; no clear D. The length of the CDR3 is 15 residues. Germline V gene data show CDR1 as LNHNV and CDR2 as YYDKDF (reference sequence). Trimming shortened V by 5 bases and J by 1 base, and 11 bases separated the two germline ends. The CDR3 bases are TGTGCCACCAGCGGCAGTCTCTTGAACACCGGGGAGCTGTTTTTT. Its translation is CATSGSLLNTGELFF.

This clone was observed a handful of times. The V and J genes are TRBV19 and TRBJ1-1, with a possible D match to TRBD1 (5 bases). The CDR3 is 13 residues long. CDR1 is LNHDA, CDR2 SQIVND, per germline (reference sequence). V lost 5 bases and J lost 0, with 7 bases in between. DNA of the CDR3: TGTGCCAGTAGTGACAGTATGAACACTGAAGCTTTCTTT. Its translation is CASSDSMNTEAFF.

The CDR3 DNA reads as TGTGCCAGCAGTAGTCAGGCCTCCTACGAGCAGTACTTC. Protein sequence: CASSSQASYEQYF. The chain has TRBV6-5 and TRBJ2-7; D remains unclear. The V end lost 5 bases, the J end lost 0 bases, and 8 bases lay between the germline ends. The length of the CDR3 is 13 residues. Per germline, CDR1 MNHEY and CDR2 SVGAGI.

The rearrangement joins TRBV5-5 to TRBJ1-4; 8 positions match TRBD1. V lost 0 bases and J lost 7; bases outside the gene matches: 5. Looked up from germline, CDR1 is SGHKS and CDR2 is YYEKEE (reference sequence). The CDR3 covers 15 residues. The CDR3 bases are TGTGCCAGCAGCTTGGTCGGACAGGGTAGTGAAAAACTGTTTTTT. Its translation: CASSLVGQGSEKLFF.

The chain carries TRBV25-1 and TRBJ2-7; 9 positions match TRBD1. The CDR3 runs 13 residues. Trimming cost V 6 bases and J 9 bases; bases outside gene matches: 9. Germline lookup yields CDR1 MGHDK and CDR2 SYGVNS. The CDR3 spells CASRDRGTPGQYF. CDR3 coding DNA: TGTGCCAGCAGGGACAGGGGTACACCAGGGCAGTACTTC.

The J gene is TRBJ2-7, the V gene TRBV19, with TRBD2 matching 13 bases. J gave up 2 bases and V 5 bases, and 9 bases lay outside the gene matches. The CDR3 runs 17 residues. From germline, CDR1 is LNHDA and CDR2 SQIVND (reference sequence). The CDR3 DNA sequence: TGTGCCAGTAGTCCCCTAACTAGCGGGGGGGCCGCCTACGAGCAGTACTTC. Translation: CASSPLTSGGAAYEQYF.

V and J are TRBV7-2 and TRBJ1-1, with 9 bases fitting TRBD1. Germline trimming cut 5 bases from V and 0 bases from J; bases unmatched to any gene: 7. CDR3 size: 16 residues. Germline lookup yields CDR1 SGHTA and CDR2 FQGNSA. This CDR3 reads CASSRRTGAMNTEAFF. The DNA for the CDR3 is TGTGCCAGCAGCCGTAGGACAGGGGCTATGAACACTGAAGCTTTCTTT.

This clone was seen just once. The rearrangement uses TRBV5-1 and TRBJ1-4, with 10 bases fitting TRBD1. Losses at the gene ends were 4 bases for V and 6 bases for J; bases not matched to a gene: 6. This CDR3 region has 15 residues. Germline V gene lookup returns CDR1 SGHRS and CDR2 YFSETQ. The CDR3 loop is CASSTAGTGDEKLFF. The CDR3 DNA sequence: TGCGCCAGCAGCACCGCCGGGACAGGGGATGAAAAACTGTTTTTT.

The chain has TRBV5-1 and TRBJ2-7, with D tentatively TRBD2 (6 bases). The CDR3 is 15 amino acids. V was trimmed by 0 bases and J by 1 base, leaving 11 bases between them. Germline CDR1 reads SGHRS; CDR2 reads YFSETQ. CDR3 sequence: CASSLGLGGSYEQYF. As DNA, the CDR3 is TGCGCCAGCAGCTTGGGTCTCGGAGGGTCCTACGAGCAGTACTTC.

V usage is TRBV4-1 and J usage is TRBJ2-5; TRBD2 matches 13 bases. The CDR3 has 16 residues. The V and J ends lost 1 base and 5 bases, in that order; junction bases with no gene match: 4. Germline lookup yields CDR1 MGHRA and CDR2 YSYEKL. CDR3 region: CASSQVLAGGPETQYF. CDR3 nucleotides: TGCGCCAGCAGCCAAGTACTAGCGGGGGGGCCGGAGACCCAGTACTTC.

The chain uses TRBV27 and TRBJ2-5; TRBD2 might be the D (6 bases). Trimming took off 10 bases at V and 4 bases at J, with 13 bases between the two ends. The CDR3 has 12 residues. CDR1 and CDR2 (germline): MNHEY, SMNVEV (reference sequence). CDR3 in amino acids: CATGGLGETQYF. The CDR3 region has the DNA TGTGCCACCGGAGGGCTAGGAGAGACCCAGTACTTC.